This T cell receptor (beta chain) is from a study of post-analysis software for immune sequencing data. Whole-study findings and limits: Significantly decreased normalized Chao1 diversity was recorded for multiple sclerosis patients relative to controls. In patients, four to six TRBV segments were more frequent than in controls, with TRBV5-6, TRBV5-1 and TRBV20-1 among them. Samples from a shared batch, those prepared together, strongly co-clustered by F measure.

Germline loops: CDR1 SGHRS, CDR2 YFSETQ. The CDR3 has 17 amino acids. Trimming took 1 base from V and 4 from J; bases not matched to a gene: 8. The authors incorporated unique molecular identifiers into the TCR beta cDNA libraries. MiXCR, run by TCRdb on the PCR reads, gives a single entry per CDR3 protein. The sample shows some 800,000 distinct CDR3 sequences, 35% to 55% of them seen only once. About this clonotype itself: Its antigen is still unknown. The conserved phenylalanine or tryptophan normally closing the CDR3 is absent here, so this likely arose from a read error.

The sequencing sample was made of blood. This sequence originates from a girl between 10 and 17 years old with multiple sclerosis. The chain joins TRBV5-1 to TRBJ2-5, with TRBD2 identical over 12 bases. The DNA for the CDR3 is TGCGCCAGCAGCTTGAGGGTTGAGACTAGCGGGAGAGAGACCCAGTACAAC. It is translated as CASSLRVETSGRETQYN.